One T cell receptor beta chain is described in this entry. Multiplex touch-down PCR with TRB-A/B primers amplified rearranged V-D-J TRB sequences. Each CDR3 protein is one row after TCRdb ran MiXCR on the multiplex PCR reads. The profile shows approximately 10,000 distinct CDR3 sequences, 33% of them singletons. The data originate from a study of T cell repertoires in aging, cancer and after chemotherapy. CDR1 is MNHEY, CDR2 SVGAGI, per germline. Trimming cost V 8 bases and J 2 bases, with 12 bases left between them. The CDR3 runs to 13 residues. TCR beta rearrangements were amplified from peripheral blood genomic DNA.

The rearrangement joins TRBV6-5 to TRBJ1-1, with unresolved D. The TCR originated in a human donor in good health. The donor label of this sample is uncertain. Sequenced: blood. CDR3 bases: TGTGCCAGCCAACCCCAACTAAACACTGAAGCTTTCTTT. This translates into CASQPQLNTEAFF.